Listed below are T cell receptor beta chains from one sample, sequenced in a study of control samples from healthy donors and cancer patients. Some clones are missing from TCRdb's copy, which holds only in-frame ones; the method was immunoSEQ multiplex PCR. The sample has roughly 80,000 clones, about 88% seen once. Sequences were obtained from blood. These receptors were obtained from a woman aged 50 to 60 in good health. CDR3s include the opening cysteine and the closing phenylalanine or tryptophan. The D gene is left open where the match is weak. Some rows have no size entry. The others give once, few or many, or a class for an expanded clone.

j_gene: TRBJ1-3
d_gene: NA
v_gene: TRBV18
abundance: NA
CDR3nt: TGTGCCAGCTCATCGCCTTCGGGGGGCACTGGAAACACCATATATTTT
CDR3aa: CASSSPSGGTGNTIYF

j_gene: TRBJ2-2
d_gene: NA
v_gene: TRBV5-1
abundance: NA
CDR3nt: TGCGCCAGCAGCCGCGGTTCCGGGGAGCTGTTTTTT
CDR3aa: CASSRGSGELFF

j_gene: TRBJ2-3
d_gene: TRBD1
v_gene: TRBV6-5
abundance: NA
CDR3nt: TGTGCCAGCAGTTTTGGAGGGACAGGGGCCACAGATACGCAGTATTTT
CDR3aa: CASSFGGTGATDTQYF

j_gene: TRBJ2-3
d_gene: TRBD2
v_gene: TRBV18
abundance: NA
CDR3nt: TGTGCCAGCTCACCATCGGGGGGGGGCACAGATACGCAGTATTTT
CDR3aa: CASSPSGGGTDTQYF

j_gene: TRBJ1-1
d_gene: NA
v_gene: TRBV6-1
abundance: NA
CDR3nt: TGTGCCAGCAGTGAGTGGGGGCTTGAAGCTTTCTTT
CDR3aa: CASSEWGLEAFF

j_gene: TRBJ1-2
d_gene: NA
v_gene: TRBV4-1
abundance: NA
CDR3nt: TGCGCCAGCAGCCAAGAATGGGGGGTGGACTATGGCTACACCTTC
CDR3aa: CASSQEWGVDYGYTF

j_gene: TRBJ2-7
d_gene: TRBD1
v_gene: TRBV2
abundance: once
CDR3nt: TGTGCCAGCAGTACCGAGGGACAGACCTACGAGCAGTACTTC
CDR3aa: CASSTEGQTYEQYF

j_gene: TRBJ1-2
d_gene: TRBD1
v_gene: TRBV3-1/TRBV3-2
abundance: NA
CDR3nt: TGTGCCAGCAGCCAGCAGGGGGTCGGCTACACCTTC
CDR3aa: CASSQQGVGYTF

j_gene: TRBJ1-4
d_gene: NA
v_gene: TRBV5-4
abundance: once
CDR3nt: TGTGCCAGCAGCTTGGGAGGGACGAATGAAAAACTGTTTTTT
CDR3aa: CASSLGGTNEKLFF

j_gene: TRBJ1-1
d_gene: NA
v_gene: TRBV3-1/TRBV3-2
abundance: NA
CDR3nt: TGTGCCAGCAGCCAAGTAAAAGGGGGGCAAGCTTTCTTT
CDR3aa: CASSQVKGGQAFF

j_gene: TRBJ2-6
d_gene: NA
v_gene: TRBV6-5
abundance: NA
CDR3nt: TGTGCCAGCAGCAAACAGACTGGGGCCAACGTCCTGACTTTC
CDR3aa: CASSKQTGANVLTF

j_gene: TRBJ1-2
d_gene: NA
v_gene: TRBV18
abundance: few
CDR3nt: TGTGCCAGTAATGACTACTATGGCTACACCTTC
CDR3aa: CASNDYYGYTF

j_gene: TRBJ2-1
d_gene: NA
v_gene: TRBV6-5
abundance: NA
CDR3nt: TGTGCCAGCAGTCTGGATGGCGGGAAGTACAATGAGCAGTTCTTC
CDR3aa: CASSLDGGKYNEQFF

j_gene: TRBJ1-3
d_gene: NA
v_gene: TRBV30
abundance: NA
CDR3nt: TGTGCCTGGAGTATGGGGGGCTCTGGAAACACCATATATTTT
CDR3aa: CAWSMGGSGNTIYF

j_gene: TRBJ1-3
d_gene: NA
v_gene: TRBV2
abundance: few
CDR3nt: TGTGCCAGCAGTGAGGGTAGGAGCTCTGGAAACACCATATATTTT
CDR3aa: CASSEGRSSGNTIYF

j_gene: TRBJ2-3
d_gene: TRBD2
v_gene: TRBV3-1/TRBV3-2
abundance: NA
CDR3nt: TGTGCCAGCAGCCAAAATGCGGGGGGGCCCGCAGATACGCAGTATTTT
CDR3aa: CASSQNAGGPADTQYF

j_gene: TRBJ2-4
d_gene: NA
v_gene: TRBV7-2
abundance: once
CDR3nt: TGTGCCAGCAGCTTTGATCCCAAAAACATTCAGTACTTC
CDR3aa: CASSFDPKNIQYF

j_gene: TRBJ1-2
d_gene: NA
v_gene: TRBV12-3/TRBV12-4
abundance: NA
CDR3nt: TGTGCCAGCAGTTTGAGCTCCTATGGCTACACCTTC
CDR3aa: CASSLSSYGYTF

j_gene: TRBJ1-6
d_gene: TRBD1
v_gene: TRBV12-5
abundance: NA
CDR3nt: TGTGCTAGTGGTTTCCGTCGACAGGGAGGCTATAATTCACCCCTCCACTTT
CDR3aa: CASGFRRQGGYNSPLHF

j_gene: TRBJ1-2
d_gene: TRBD1
v_gene: TRBV2
abundance: NA
CDR3nt: TGTGCCGGCCGGACAGGGAACTATGGCTACACCTTC
CDR3aa: CAGRTGNYGYTF

j_gene: TRBJ1-1
d_gene: NA
v_gene: TRBV10-2
abundance: once
CDR3nt: TGCGCCAGCAGTGGGACTATTAACACTGAAGCTTTCTTT
CDR3aa: CASSGTINTEAFF

j_gene: TRBJ1-1
d_gene: NA
v_gene: TRBV7-8
abundance: NA
CDR3nt: TGTGCCAGCAGCCTCCGGGACACCCTCGACACTGAAGCTTTCTTT
CDR3aa: CASSLRDTLDTEAFF

j_gene: TRBJ2-5
d_gene: TRBD2
v_gene: TRBV6-6
abundance: once
CDR3nt: TGTGCCAGCAGACACCGGGAGGCACCAGGCCAAGAGACCCAGTACTTC
CDR3aa: CASRHREAPGQETQYF

j_gene: TRBJ1-4
d_gene: NA
v_gene: TRBV5-1
abundance: NA
CDR3nt: TGCGCCAGCAGCTTTCAGGGACGGGAAAAACTGTTTTTT
CDR3aa: CASSFQGREKLFF

j_gene: TRBJ1-6
d_gene: NA
v_gene: TRBV21-1
abundance: NA
CDR3nt: TGTGCCAGCAGGCCGGGACAGGGGGTACCCCGGCGGTCACCCCTCCACTTT
CDR3aa: CASRPGQGVPRRSPLHF

j_gene: TRBJ1-2
d_gene: NA
v_gene: TRBV15
abundance: NA
CDR3nt: TGTGCCACCAGCAGAGAAGAGGGGGGCCTAGATGGCTACACCTTC
CDR3aa: CATSREEGGLDGYTF

j_gene: TRBJ2-1
d_gene: NA
v_gene: TRBV3-1/TRBV3-2
abundance: NA
CDR3nt: TGTGCCAGCAGCCAAGATCGGTTAGATGAGCAGTTCTTC
CDR3aa: CASSQDRLDEQFF

j_gene: TRBJ1-5
d_gene: NA
v_gene: TRBV6-6
abundance: once
CDR3nt: TGTGCCAGCAAAACGGAGCGAAATAGCAATCAGCCCCAGCATTTT
CDR3aa: CASKTERNSNQPQHF

j_gene: TRBJ1-4
d_gene: NA
v_gene: TRBV5-4
abundance: NA
CDR3nt: TGTGCCAGCAGCTTTGAACAGACTGAAAAACTGTTTTTT
CDR3aa: CASSFEQTEKLFF

j_gene: TRBJ1-2
d_gene: NA
v_gene: TRBV5-4
abundance: NA
CDR3nt: TGTGCCAGCAGCTTGGGGGCCAGTCGCTATGGCTACACCTTC
CDR3aa: CASSLGASRYGYTF

j_gene: TRBJ1-1
d_gene: NA
v_gene: TRBV7-2
abundance: NA
CDR3nt: TGTGCCAGCAGCCGTTATACAGATGAAGCTTTCTTT
CDR3aa: CASSRYTDEAFF

j_gene: TRBJ2-3
d_gene: NA
v_gene: TRBV5-8
abundance: NA
CDR3nt: TGTGCCAGCAGCCCCGGAAGCGCGGTCTACACAGATACGCAGTATTTT
CDR3aa: CASSPGSAVYTDTQYF

j_gene: TRBJ1-2
d_gene: NA
v_gene: TRBV27
abundance: NA
CDR3nt: TGTGCCAGCAGCTTCAAACGGGAGTATGGCTACACCTTC
CDR3aa: CASSFKREYGYTF

j_gene: TRBJ1-2
d_gene: NA
v_gene: TRBV20-1
abundance: NA
CDR3nt: TGCAGTGCTAGCGAAGCAGGTGGCTACACCTTC
CDR3aa: CSASEAGGYTF

j_gene: TRBJ2-1
d_gene: NA
v_gene: TRBV6-2/TRBV6-3
abundance: NA
CDR3nt: TGTGCCAGCAGTTACTCCTTAGAATCGAGCTCCTACAATGAGCAGTTCTTC
CDR3aa: CASSYSLESSSYNEQFF

j_gene: TRBJ2-7
d_gene: NA
v_gene: TRBV15
abundance: NA
CDR3nt: TGTGCCACCAGCAGAGATTTAGCCAGCGAGCAGTACTTC
CDR3aa: CATSRDLASEQYF

j_gene: TRBJ1-2
d_gene: NA
v_gene: TRBV29-1
abundance: NA
CDR3nt: TGCAGCGTTGAGGGGGGGCCGGGGGGCTACACCTTC
CDR3aa: CSVEGGPGGYTF

j_gene: TRBJ2-3
d_gene: NA
v_gene: TRBV9
abundance: once
CDR3nt: TGTGCCAGCAGCGTAGCGCCCGGGGGTGGGACAGATACGCAGTATTTT
CDR3aa: CASSVAPGGGTDTQYF

j_gene: TRBJ1-2
d_gene: NA
v_gene: TRBV7-9
abundance: few
CDR3nt: TGTGCCAGCAGGCCAACCAACGAGGCAGGTGGCTACACCTTC
CDR3aa: CASRPTNEAGGYTF

j_gene: TRBJ2-1
d_gene: TRBD1
v_gene: TRBV9
abundance: NA
CDR3nt: TGTGCCAGCAGCGTCAACCCGGGACAGGGACTTTCCCAGTTCTTC
CDR3aa: CASSVNPGQGLSQFF

j_gene: TRBJ1-2
d_gene: NA
v_gene: TRBV6-5
abundance: NA
CDR3nt: TGTGCCAGCCGGGGCCACTCTAACTATGGCTACACCTTC
CDR3aa: CASRGHSNYGYTF

j_gene: TRBJ1-2
d_gene: NA
v_gene: TRBV5-8
abundance: NA
CDR3nt: TGTGCCAGCAGCCGCTTGTTGGTCAGAAGCCCTAATGGCTACACCTTC
CDR3aa: CASSRLLVRSPNGYTF

j_gene: TRBJ1-1
d_gene: NA
v_gene: TRBV2
abundance: NA
CDR3nt: TGTGCCAGCATAGGACAGCTTAACACTGAAGCTTTCTTT
CDR3aa: CASIGQLNTEAFF

j_gene: TRBJ2-7
d_gene: NA
v_gene: TRBV12-5
abundance: once
CDR3nt: TGTGCTAGTGGTTTCCTAGTTGATGTCGGGGGCCATTACTACGAGCAGTACTTC
CDR3aa: CASGFLVDVGGHYYEQYF

j_gene: TRBJ2-3
d_gene: NA
v_gene: TRBV5-1
abundance: NA
CDR3nt: TGCGCCAGCAGCCTTCAAGCGAGCCGCACAGATACGCAGTATTTT
CDR3aa: CASSLQASRTDTQYF

j_gene: TRBJ2-2
d_gene: NA
v_gene: TRBV4-1
abundance: NA
CDR3nt: TGCGCCAGCTCCTCAGGCCCTAGCTCTACCGGGGAGCTGTTTTTT
CDR3aa: CASSSGPSSTGELFF

j_gene: TRBJ2-3
d_gene: TRBD1
v_gene: TRBV5-1
abundance: NA
CDR3nt: TGCGCCAGCAGCGGAGGACAGGGGGCCACAGATACGCAGTATTTT
CDR3aa: CASSGGQGATDTQYF

j_gene: TRBJ2-7
d_gene: TRBD2
v_gene: TRBV19
abundance: NA
CDR3nt: TGTGCCAGTAGTACTCACCGCCCCTTAGCGGGGAGCTCCTACGAGCAGTACTTC
CDR3aa: CASSTHRPLAGSSYEQYF

j_gene: TRBJ1-5
d_gene: NA
v_gene: TRBV3-1/TRBV3-2
abundance: NA
CDR3nt: TGTGCCAGCAGCCAAGAGTGGGGGGCAGGCCAGCCCCAGCATTTT
CDR3aa: CASSQEWGAGQPQHF